This is a list of T cell receptor beta chains from one sample in a study of blood T cells in healthy people across ages. In TCRdb, the 5' RACE reads were re-called with MiXCR into one record per CDR3 protein. The sample yields over a million distinct CDR3 sequences, less than 50% seen once. The sample comprised blood. The receptors shown here come from a woman aged 55-69 years in good health. The CDR3 runs from the conserved cysteine through the conserved F or W. Each record gives: J gene, clone size, D gene, V gene, CDR3 protein, CDR3 DNA. A D gene is named only where the DNA matches it firmly. Clone size is given for some rows only: seen once, a few or many times, or a class if the clone is expanded.

TRBJ2-1,.,TRBD2,TRBV4-2,CASSQAWGLEGLRSYNEQFF,TGTGCCAGCAGCCAAGCTTGGGGACTAGAGGGGTTACGGTCCTACAATGAGCAGTTCTTC
TRBJ1-2,.,.,TRBV6-2/TRBV6-3,CASSAPTVNGYTF,TGTGCCAGCAGTGCACCGACAGTGAATGGCTACACCTTC
TRBJ2-7,.,TRBD2,TRBV29-1,CSVGSGGSSYEQYF,TGCAGCGTTGGAAGCGGGGGGAGCTCCTACGAGCAGTACTTC
TRBJ2-1,.,.,TRBV5-1,CASSWGTPSYNEQFF,TGCGCCAGCAGCTGGGGGACCCCATCCTACAATGAGCAGTTCTTC
TRBJ1-2,few,TRBD1,TRBV24-1,CATSGSTGRGYGYTF,TGTGCCACCAGTGGATCGACAGGGCGCGGCTATGGCTACACCTTC
TRBJ2-4,.,.,TRBV7-2,CASSLRGRDLNIQYF,TGTGCCAGCAGCTTACGGGGGCGCGATTTAAACATTCAGTACTTC
TRBJ2-1,.,.,TRBV9,CASSVETRAEQFF,TGTGCCAGCAGCGTAGAGACCCGCGCGGAGCAGTTCTTC
TRBJ2-1,.,.,TRBV11-2,CASSSGILNEQFF,TGTGCCAGCAGCTCTGGGATTTTAAATGAGCAGTTCTTC
TRBJ2-3,few,.,TRBV14,CASSQDRGPDTQYF,TGTGCCAGCAGCCAAGACAGGGGCCCAGATACGCAGTATTTT
TRBJ2-7,.,.,TRBV5-1,CASSLESGSSYEQYF,TGCGCCAGCAGCTTGGAGTCAGGATCCTCCTACGAGCAGTACTTC
TRBJ2-1,.,TRBD2,TRBV6-5,CASSSEWVTSGYNEQFF,TGTGCCAGCAGTTCGGAGTGGGTGACTAGCGGTTACAATGAGCAGTTCTTC
TRBJ2-7,.,TRBD2,TRBV11-1,CASSAGLVNYEQYF,TGTGCCAGCAGCGCGGGACTAGTGAACTACGAGCAGTACTTC
TRBJ2-5,.,.,TRBV3-1,CASSQDITSQETQYF,TGTGCCAGCAGCCAAGATATTACTTCACAAGAGACCCAGTACTTC
TRBJ2-1,many,.,TRBV7-2,CASSFFFAGFNEQFF,TGTGCCAGCAGCTTCTTCTTCGCGGGATTCAATGAGCAGTTCTTC
TRBJ2-7,.,.,TRBV7-9,CASSLTRAGSSYEQYF,TGTGCCAGCAGCTTAACCCGAGCGGGCTCATCCTACGAGCAGTACTTC
TRBJ2-2,.,TRBD1,TRBV3-1,CASSTRDRGFLGELFF,TGTGCCAGCAGCACCCGGGACAGGGGATTTTTGGGGGAGCTGTTTTTT
TRBJ2-7,once,.,TRBV5-1,CASGLKGVGYEQYF,TGCGCCAGCGGCTTGAAGGGGGTGGGCTACGAGCAGTACTTC
TRBJ2-2,.,TRBD1,TRBV20-1,CRAGTGFSGELFF,TGCAGGGCCGGGACAGGGTTTTCCGGGGAGCTGTTTTTT
TRBJ2-4,once,TRBD2,TRBV20-1,CSAVSGAVVENIQYF,TGCAGTGCTGTTAGCGGGGCAGTAGTAGAAAACATTCAGTACTTC
TRBJ2-5,.,.,TRBV10-3,CAISEPNTRHKTQYF,TGTGCCATCAGTGAGCCGAACACTAGGCACAAGACCCAGTACTTC
TRBJ2-2,.,TRBD2,TRBV20-1,CSAREMGLAGSGELFF,TGCAGTGCTAGAGAAATGGGACTAGCGGGTTCCGGGGAGCTGTTTTTT
TRBJ1-1,.,TRBD1,TRBV11-2,CASSLERTGGRTEAFF,TGTGCCAGCAGCTTAGAGAGAACAGGGGGACGCACTGAAGCTTTCTTT
TRBJ2-7,many,.,TRBV9,CASSGGASYEQYF,TGTGCCAGCAGCGGGGGAGCGTCCTACGAGCAGTACTTC
TRBJ2-5,.,.,TRBV7-2,CASRQAVLGETQYF,TGTGCCAGCAGGCAAGCGGTCCTCGGGGAGACCCAGTACTTC
TRBJ2-1,.,.,TRBV28,CASMGLAEQFF,TGTGCCAGCATGGGACTGGCTGAGCAGTTCTTC
TRBJ1-5,.,.,TRBV2,CASRDEWASQPQHF,TGTGCCAGCAGAGATGAGTGGGCGAGTCAGCCCCAGCATTTT
TRBJ2-1,.,.,TRBV28,CASRGLAYEQFF,TGTGCCAGCAGGGGGCTAGCTTATGAGCAGTTCTTC
TRBJ2-3,few,.,TRBV28,CASSRLLTDTQYF,TGTGCCAGCAGCCGTCTCCTCACAGATACGCAGTATTTT
TRBJ2-7,few,.,TRBV13,CASSPWGFDEQYF,TGTGCCAGCAGCCCTTGGGGGTTCGACGAGCAGTACTTC
TRBJ1-2,few,.,TRBV11-1,CASSRGSDRSWYGYTF,TGTGCCAGCAGCCGTGGGTCAGACAGATCCTGGTATGGCTACACCTTC
TRBJ2-1,.,.,TRBV11-2,CASSLDGWEQFF,TGTGCCAGCAGCTTAGATGGGTGGGAGCAGTTCTTC
TRBJ2-7,.,TRBD2,TRBV4-2,CASSQGGLAGVVSSYEQYF,TGTGCCAGCAGCCAAGGAGGACTAGCGGGGGTCGTCAGCTCCTACGAGCAGTACTTC
TRBJ2-3,.,.,TRBV2,CASSEWLGLAVPAGTDTQYF,TGTGCCAGCAGTGAATGGCTGGGGTTAGCTGTACCGGCGGGCACAGATACGCAGTATTTT
TRBJ2-1,.,TRBD1,TRBV12-3/TRBV12-4,CASSDDRAQYYNEQFF,TGTGCCAGCAGTGACGACAGGGCCCAATACTACAATGAGCAGTTCTTC
TRBJ1-4,.,.,TRBV12-3/TRBV12-4,CASSPGRGANEKLFF,TGTGCCAGCAGCCCCGGGCGGGGAGCCAATGAAAAACTGTTTTTT
TRBJ2-7,many,.,TRBV6-2/TRBV6-3,CASSFGESYEQYF,TGTGCCAGCAGTTTTGGGGAGTCCTACGAGCAGTACTTC
TRBJ2-1,.,TRBD2,TRBV6-6,CATREGSYNEQFF,TGTGCCACCCGGGAGGGTTCCTACAATGAGCAGTTCTTC
TRBJ2-1,.,.,TRBV29-1,CSVTVGGISRFSYNEQFF,TGCAGCGTTACCGTCGGGGGTATATCTAGGTTCTCCTACAATGAGCAGTTCTTC
TRBJ2-7,.,TRBD2,TRBV6-5,CASNTGGLNSYEQYF,TGTGCCAGCAACACGGGGGGGTTGAACTCCTACGAGCAGTACTTC
TRBJ2-7,few,.,TRBV9,CASSVGGKYEQYF,TGTGCCAGCAGCGTAGGAGGGAAATACGAGCAGTACTTC
TRBJ2-3,.,.,TRBV7-8,CASSLGGESDTQYF,TGTGCCAGCAGCTTAGGGGGGGAGTCAGATACGCAGTATTTT
TRBJ2-5,few,.,TRBV20-1,CSAGQGETQYF,TGCAGTGCTGGGCAGGGAGAGACCCAGTACTTC
TRBJ2-4,.,.,TRBV20-1,CSASSLIVAKNIQYF,TGCAGTGCTTCATCCCTCATCGTAGCCAAAAACATTCAGTACTTC
TRBJ2-3,.,.,TRBV6-5,CASRTSGTGGHTQYF,TGTGCCAGCAGAACATCCGGGACTGGCGGACATACGCAGTATTTT
TRBJ1-5,.,TRBD1,TRBV18,CASSPEQGNQPQHF,TGTGCCAGCTCACCAGAACAGGGGAATCAGCCCCAGCATTTT
TRBJ1-5,.,.,TRBV20-1,CSATWGSNQPQHF,TGCAGTGCAACCTGGGGGAGCAATCAGCCCCAGCATTTT
TRBJ2-7,.,.,TRBV6-1,CASSESGQAYEQYF,TGTGCCAGCAGTGAATCGGGTCAGGCCTACGAGCAGTACTTC
TRBJ2-7,.,TRBD1,TRBV20-1,CSVRGQGFYNEQYF,TGCAGTGTTAGAGGACAGGGGTTTTACAATGAGCAGTACTTC